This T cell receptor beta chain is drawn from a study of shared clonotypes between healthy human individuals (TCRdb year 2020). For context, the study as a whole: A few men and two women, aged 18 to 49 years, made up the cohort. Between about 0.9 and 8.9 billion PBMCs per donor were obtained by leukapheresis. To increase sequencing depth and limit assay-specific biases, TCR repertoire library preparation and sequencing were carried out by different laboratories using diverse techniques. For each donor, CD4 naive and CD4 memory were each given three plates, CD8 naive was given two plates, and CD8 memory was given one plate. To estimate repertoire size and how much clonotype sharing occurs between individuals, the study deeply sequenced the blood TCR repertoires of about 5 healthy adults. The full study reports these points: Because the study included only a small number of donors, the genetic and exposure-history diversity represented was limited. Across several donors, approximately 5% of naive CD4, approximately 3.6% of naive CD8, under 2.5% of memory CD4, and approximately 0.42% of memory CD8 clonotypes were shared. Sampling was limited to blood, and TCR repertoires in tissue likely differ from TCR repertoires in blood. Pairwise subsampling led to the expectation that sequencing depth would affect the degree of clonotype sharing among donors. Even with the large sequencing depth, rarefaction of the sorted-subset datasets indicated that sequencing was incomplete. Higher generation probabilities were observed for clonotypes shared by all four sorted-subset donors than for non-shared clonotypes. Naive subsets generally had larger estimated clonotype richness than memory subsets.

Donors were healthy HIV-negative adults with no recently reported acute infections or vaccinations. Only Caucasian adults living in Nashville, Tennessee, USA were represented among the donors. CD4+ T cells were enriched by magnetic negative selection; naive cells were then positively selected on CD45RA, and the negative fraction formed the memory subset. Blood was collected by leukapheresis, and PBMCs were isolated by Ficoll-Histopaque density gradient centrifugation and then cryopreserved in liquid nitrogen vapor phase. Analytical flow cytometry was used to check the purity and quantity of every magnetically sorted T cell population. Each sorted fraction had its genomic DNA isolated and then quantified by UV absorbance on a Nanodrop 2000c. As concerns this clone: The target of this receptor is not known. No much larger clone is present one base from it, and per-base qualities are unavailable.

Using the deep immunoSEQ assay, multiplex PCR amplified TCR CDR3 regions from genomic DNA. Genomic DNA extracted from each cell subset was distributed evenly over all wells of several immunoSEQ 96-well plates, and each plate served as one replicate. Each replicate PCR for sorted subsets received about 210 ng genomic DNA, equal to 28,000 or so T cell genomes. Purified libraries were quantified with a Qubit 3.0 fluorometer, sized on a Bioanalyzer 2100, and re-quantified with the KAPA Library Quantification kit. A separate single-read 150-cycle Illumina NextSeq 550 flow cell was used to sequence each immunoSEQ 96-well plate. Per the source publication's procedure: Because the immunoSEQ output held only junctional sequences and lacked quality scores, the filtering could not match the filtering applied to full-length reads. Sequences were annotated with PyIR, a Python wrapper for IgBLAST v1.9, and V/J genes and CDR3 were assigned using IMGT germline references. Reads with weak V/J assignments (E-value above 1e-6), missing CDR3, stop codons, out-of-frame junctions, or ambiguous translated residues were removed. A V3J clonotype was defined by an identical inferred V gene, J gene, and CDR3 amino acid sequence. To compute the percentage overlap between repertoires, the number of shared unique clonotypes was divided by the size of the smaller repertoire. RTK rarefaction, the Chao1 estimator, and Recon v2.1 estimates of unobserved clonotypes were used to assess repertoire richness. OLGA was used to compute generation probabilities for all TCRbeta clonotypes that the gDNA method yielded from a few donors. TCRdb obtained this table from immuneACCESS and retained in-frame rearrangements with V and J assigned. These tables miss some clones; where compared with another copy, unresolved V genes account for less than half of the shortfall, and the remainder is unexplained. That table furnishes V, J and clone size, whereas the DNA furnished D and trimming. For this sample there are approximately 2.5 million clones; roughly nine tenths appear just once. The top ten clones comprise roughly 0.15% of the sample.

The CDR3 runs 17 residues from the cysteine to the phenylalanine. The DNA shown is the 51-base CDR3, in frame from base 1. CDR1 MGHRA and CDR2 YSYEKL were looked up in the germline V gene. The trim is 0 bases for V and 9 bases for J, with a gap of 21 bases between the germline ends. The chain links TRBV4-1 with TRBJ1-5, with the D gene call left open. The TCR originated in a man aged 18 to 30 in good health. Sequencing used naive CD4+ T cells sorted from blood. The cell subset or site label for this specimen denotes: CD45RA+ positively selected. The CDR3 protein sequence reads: CASSQDRTGSSGGPQHF. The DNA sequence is TGCGCCAGCAGCCAAGACCGGACGGGCTCTTCTGGAGGGCCCCAGCATTTT.